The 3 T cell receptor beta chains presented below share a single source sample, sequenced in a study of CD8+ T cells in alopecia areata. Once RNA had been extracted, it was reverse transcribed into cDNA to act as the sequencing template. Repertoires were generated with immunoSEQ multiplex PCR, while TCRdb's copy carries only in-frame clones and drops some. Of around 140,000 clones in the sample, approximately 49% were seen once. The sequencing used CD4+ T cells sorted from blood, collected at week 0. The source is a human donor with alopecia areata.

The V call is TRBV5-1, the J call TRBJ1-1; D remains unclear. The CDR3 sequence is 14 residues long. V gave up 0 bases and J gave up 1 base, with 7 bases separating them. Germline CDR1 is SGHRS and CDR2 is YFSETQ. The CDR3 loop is CASSLVGTNTEAFF. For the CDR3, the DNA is TGCGCCAGCAGCTTGGTTGGCACGAACACTGAAGCTTTCTTT.

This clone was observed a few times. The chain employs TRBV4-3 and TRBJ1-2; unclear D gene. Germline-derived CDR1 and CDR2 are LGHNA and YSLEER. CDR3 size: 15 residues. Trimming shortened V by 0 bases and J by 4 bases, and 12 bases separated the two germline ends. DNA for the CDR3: TGCGCCAGCAGCCAAGAGGAGGGATGGAGCTATGGCTACACCTTC. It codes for CASSQEEGWSYGYTF.

The CDR3 reads CASSLSGEWDTDTQYF. The CDR3 DNA follows: TGTGCCAGCAGCCTCTCGGGAGAATGGGACACAGATACGCAGTATTTT. The chain joins TRBV7-9 to TRBJ2-3; tentatively, D is TRBD2 (6 bases). The CDR3 length is 16 residues. CDR1 and CDR2 (germline): SEHNR, FQNEAQ (reference sequence). The V end lost 5 bases, the J end lost 2 bases, and 17 bases lay between the germline ends.